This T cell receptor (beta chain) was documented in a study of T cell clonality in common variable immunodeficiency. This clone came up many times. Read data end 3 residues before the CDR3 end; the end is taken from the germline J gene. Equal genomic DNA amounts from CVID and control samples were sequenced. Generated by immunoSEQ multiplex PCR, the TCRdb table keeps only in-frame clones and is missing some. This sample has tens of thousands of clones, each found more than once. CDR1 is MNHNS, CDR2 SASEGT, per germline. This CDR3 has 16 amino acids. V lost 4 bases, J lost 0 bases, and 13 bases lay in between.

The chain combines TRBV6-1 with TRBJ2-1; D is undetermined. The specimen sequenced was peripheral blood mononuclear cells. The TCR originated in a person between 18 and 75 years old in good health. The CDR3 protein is CASSVIAVSSYNEQFF. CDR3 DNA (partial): TGTGCCAGCAGTGTAATAGCCGTAAGCTCCTACAATGAG.